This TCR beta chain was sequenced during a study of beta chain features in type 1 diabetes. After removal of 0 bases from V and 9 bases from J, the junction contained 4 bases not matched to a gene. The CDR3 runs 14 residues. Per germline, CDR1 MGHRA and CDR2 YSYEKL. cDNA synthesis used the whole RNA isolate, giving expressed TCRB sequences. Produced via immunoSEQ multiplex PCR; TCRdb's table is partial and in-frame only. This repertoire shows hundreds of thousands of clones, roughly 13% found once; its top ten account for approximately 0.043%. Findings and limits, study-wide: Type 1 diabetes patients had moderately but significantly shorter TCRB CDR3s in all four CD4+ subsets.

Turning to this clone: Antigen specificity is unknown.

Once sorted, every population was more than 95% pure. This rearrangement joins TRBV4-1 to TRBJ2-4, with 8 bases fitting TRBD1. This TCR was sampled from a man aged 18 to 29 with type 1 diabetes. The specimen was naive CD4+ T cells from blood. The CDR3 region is CASSQETGDGIQYF. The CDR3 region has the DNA TGCGCCAGCAGCCAAGAGACAGGGGATGGCATTCAGTACTTC.